This TCR beta chain was identified during a study of blood T cell repertoires in COVID-19. Study overall: The United States, Italy and Spain provided the acute and convalescent COVID-19 samples.

The CDR3 contains 15 residues. V gave up 0 bases and J gave up 1 base, with 11 bases separating them. Germline lookup yields CDR1 SGHNT and CDR2 YYREEE (reference sequence). Methods used by the authors: Amplifying reference gene primers gave estimates of nucleated cell counts. The assay was immunoSEQ multiplex PCR, and TCRdb's table has in-frame clones only and misses some. The DNA was the basis for D and trimming; V, J and clone size are from that table. Of under 100,000 clones listed, about nine tenths are singletons. The chain links TRBV5-4 to TRBJ2-7; D possibly corresponds to TRBD2 (5 bases). This receptor was obtained from a man over 45 with acute or convalescent COVID-19. The sequenced sample consisted of peripheral blood. The CDR3, as DNA: TGTGCCAGCAGCTTGGACCTAGCTAGATCCTACGAGCAGTACTTC. It yields the protein CASSLDLARSYEQYF.